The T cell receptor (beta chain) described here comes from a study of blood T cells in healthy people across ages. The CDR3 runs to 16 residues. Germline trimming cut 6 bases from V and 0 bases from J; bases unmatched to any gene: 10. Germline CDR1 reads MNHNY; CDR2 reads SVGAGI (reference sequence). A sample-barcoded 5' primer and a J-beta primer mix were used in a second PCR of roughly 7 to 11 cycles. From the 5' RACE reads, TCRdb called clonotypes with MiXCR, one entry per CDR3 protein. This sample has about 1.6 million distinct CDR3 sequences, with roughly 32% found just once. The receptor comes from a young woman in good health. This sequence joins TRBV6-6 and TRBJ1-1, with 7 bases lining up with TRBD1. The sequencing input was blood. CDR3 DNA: TGTGCCAGCAGGGGGAATAACAGGGGTATGAACACTGAAGCTTTCTTT. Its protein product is CASRGNNRGMNTEAFF.